This T cell receptor beta chain was documented in a study of T-cell reconstitution after alpha-beta-depleted transplantation in children. The CDR3 consists of 12 residues. Germline loops: CDR1 SQVTM, CDR2 ANQGSEA. V was trimmed by 4 bases and J by 4 bases, leaving 10 bases between them. In the case of this clonotype: What it binds is unknown.

Unique molecular identifiers were incorporated during preparation of the TCRbeta library. TCRdb used MiXCR to reprocess the PCR reads, holding one entry per CDR3 protein. The profile shows fewer than 500,000 distinct CDR3 sequences, around two fifths of them singletons. Study-wide results and limits: Several hundred expanded graft clones reportedly supplied alpha-beta T cells about two months after transplant. T cells produced anew were the main source of T-cell counts and diversity one year after transplant. Recipient T cells and thymic progenitors that survived were the source of the high TCRbeta diversity seen at day 60 in some patients.

The chain is built from TRBV29-1 and TRBJ1-2; no firm D call. Specimen: PBMCs, collected before TCRalphabeta/CD19-depleted stem cell transplant. This receptor was obtained from a girl aged 2-15 years with aplastic anemia, due to receive a stem cell transplant. The CDR3 DNA is TGCAGCGTTGCGGAAACAGCCTATGGCTACACCTTC. Translated: CSVAETAYGYTF.